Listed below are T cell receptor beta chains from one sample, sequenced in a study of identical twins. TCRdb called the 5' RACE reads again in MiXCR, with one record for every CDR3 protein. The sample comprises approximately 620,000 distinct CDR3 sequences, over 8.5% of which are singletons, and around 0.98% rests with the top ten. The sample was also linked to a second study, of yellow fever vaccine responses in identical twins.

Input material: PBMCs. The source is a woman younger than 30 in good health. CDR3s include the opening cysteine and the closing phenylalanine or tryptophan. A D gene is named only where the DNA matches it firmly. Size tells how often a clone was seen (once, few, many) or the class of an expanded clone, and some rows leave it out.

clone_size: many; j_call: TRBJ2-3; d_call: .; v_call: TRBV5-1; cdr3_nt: TGCGCCAGCAGTATGGGCCCAGGGGGGGCAGATACGCAGTATTTT; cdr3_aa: CASSMGPGGADTQYF
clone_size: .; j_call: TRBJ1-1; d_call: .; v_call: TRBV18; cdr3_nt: TGTGCCAGTTACGACCCTAGCGGGACTGAAGCTTTCTTT; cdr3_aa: CASYDPSGTEAFF
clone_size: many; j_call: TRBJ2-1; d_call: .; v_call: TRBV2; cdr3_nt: TGTGCCAGCAGTGAGGCTCGATACAATGAGCAGTTCTTC; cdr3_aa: CASSEARYNEQFF
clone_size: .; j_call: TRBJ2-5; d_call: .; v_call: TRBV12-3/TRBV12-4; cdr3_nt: TGTGCCAGCAGTCGACGGGGGACGGGTGAGACCCAGTACTTC; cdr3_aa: CASSRRGTGETQYF
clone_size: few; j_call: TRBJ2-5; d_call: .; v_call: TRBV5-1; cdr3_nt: TGCGCCAGCAGCTTCCGGGGGACAAAAGAGACCCAGTACTTC; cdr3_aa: CASSFRGTKETQYF
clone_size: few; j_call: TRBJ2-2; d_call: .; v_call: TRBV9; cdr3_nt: TGTGCCAGCAGCGCCGAGATAAACACCGGGGAGCTGTTTTTT; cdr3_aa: CASSAEINTGELFF
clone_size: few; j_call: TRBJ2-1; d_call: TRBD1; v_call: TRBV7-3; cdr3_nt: TGTGCCAGCAGCTTGGGGACAGGGGGTGATGAGCAGTTCTTC; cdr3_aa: CASSLGTGGDEQFF
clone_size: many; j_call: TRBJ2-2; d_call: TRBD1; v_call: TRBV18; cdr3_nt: TGTGCCAGCCCCGACAGGGGGAACACCGGGGAGCTGTTTTTT; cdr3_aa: CASPDRGNTGELFF
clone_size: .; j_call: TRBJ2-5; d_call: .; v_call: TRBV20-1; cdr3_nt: TGCAGTGCTGAAATTGGGGAGACCCAGTACTTC; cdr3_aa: CSAEIGETQYF
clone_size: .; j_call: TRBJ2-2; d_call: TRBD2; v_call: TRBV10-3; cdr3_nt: TGTGCCATCAGTGCGAGCGGGAGGGCCTCGGGGGAGCTGTTTTTT; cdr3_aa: CAISASGRASGELFF
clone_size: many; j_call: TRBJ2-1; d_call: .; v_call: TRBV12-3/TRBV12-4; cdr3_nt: TGTGCCAGCAGCAATAGTAACGAGCAGTTCTTC; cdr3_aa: CASSNSNEQFF
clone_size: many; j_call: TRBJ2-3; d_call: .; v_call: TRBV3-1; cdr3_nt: TGTGCCAGCAGCCAGACAGGGGAGGGGGATACGCAGTATTTT; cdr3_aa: CASSQTGEGDTQYF
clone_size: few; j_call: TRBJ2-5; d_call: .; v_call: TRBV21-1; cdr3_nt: TGTGCCAGAGAAGGGGACAGGGGACCCGAAGAGACCCAGTACTTC; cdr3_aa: CAREGDRGPEETQYF
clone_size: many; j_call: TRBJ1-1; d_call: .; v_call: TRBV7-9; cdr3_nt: TGTGCCAGCAGCTTAGACGCAGCGTACACTGAAGCTTTCTTT; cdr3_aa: CASSLDAAYTEAFF
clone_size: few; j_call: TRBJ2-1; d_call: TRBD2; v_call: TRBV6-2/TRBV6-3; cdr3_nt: TGTGCCAGCAGTTACTCTGTAGGGCTAGCGGGGCTTTACAATGAGCAGTTCTTC; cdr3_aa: CASSYSVGLAGLYNEQFF
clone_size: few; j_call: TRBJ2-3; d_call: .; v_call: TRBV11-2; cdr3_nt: TGTGCCAGCAGCCAGGGTGGCAGCTCCCTACGGGGGTCCACAGATACGCAGTATTTT; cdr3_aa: CASSQGGSSLRGSTDTQYF
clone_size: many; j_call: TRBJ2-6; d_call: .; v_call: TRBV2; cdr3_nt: TGTGCCAGCAGTGAAACCCACTCTGGGGCCAACGTCCTGACTTTC; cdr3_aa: CASSETHSGANVLTF
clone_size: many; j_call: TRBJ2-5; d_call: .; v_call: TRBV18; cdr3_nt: TGTGCCAGCTCAGCCTCCTTCGATGAGACCCAGTACTTC; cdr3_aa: CASSASFDETQYF
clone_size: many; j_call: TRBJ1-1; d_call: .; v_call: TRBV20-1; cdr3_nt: TGCAGTGCTAGAGCCTGGGCTACTTGGGGAGCTTTCTTT; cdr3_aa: CSARAWATWGAFF
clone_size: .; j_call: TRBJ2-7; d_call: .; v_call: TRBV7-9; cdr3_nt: TGTGCCAGCAGCTTAGGAGGGGACGCGCAGTACTTC; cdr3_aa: CASSLGGDAQYF
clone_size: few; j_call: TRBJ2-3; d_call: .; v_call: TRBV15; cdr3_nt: TGTGCCACGGCGCCAAGCACAGATACGCAGTATTTT; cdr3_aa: CATAPSTDTQYF
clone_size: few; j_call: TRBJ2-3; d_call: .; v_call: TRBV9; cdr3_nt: TGTGCCAGCAGCGATTGGGTTGAGGATACGCAGTATTTT; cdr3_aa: CASSDWVEDTQYF
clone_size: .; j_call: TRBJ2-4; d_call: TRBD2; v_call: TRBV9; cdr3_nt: TGTGCCAGCAGCCCCCGTCTAGCGGGCTTCCTAGCCAAAAACATTCAGTACTTC; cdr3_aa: CASSPRLAGFLAKNIQYF
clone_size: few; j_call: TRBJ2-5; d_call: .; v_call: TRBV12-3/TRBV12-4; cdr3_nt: TGTGCCAGCACCGATAAACAGGGGGGGGAGACCCAGTACTTC; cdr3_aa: CASTDKQGGETQYF
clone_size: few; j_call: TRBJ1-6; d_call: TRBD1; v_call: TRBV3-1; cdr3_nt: TGTGCCAGCAGCCAACTGCAGGGGGCGAGAAATTCACCCCTCCACTTT; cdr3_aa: CASSQLQGARNSPLHF
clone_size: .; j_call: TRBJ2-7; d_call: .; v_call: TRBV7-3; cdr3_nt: TGTGCCTTCTGCTTCCCACGGGGCGACAGGCGGCGGTATTACGAGCAGTACTTC; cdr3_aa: CAFCFPRGDRRRYYEQYF
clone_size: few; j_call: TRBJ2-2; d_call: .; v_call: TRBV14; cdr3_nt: TGTGCCAGCAGCCAAGATCCCCGTCAGGGGTCGGGCACCGGGGAGCTGTTTTTT; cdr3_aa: CASSQDPRQGSGTGELFF
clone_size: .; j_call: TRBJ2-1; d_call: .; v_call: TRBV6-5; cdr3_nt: TGTGCCAGCAGTTACTCTGCAGCTTCCCTCGGCGGTGAGCAGTTCTTC; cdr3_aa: CASSYSAASLGGEQFF
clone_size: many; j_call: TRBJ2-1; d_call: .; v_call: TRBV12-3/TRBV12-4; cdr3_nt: TGTGCCAGCAGTTTGGGGGGCCTAACATACAATGAGCAGTTCTTC; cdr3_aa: CASSLGGLTYNEQFF
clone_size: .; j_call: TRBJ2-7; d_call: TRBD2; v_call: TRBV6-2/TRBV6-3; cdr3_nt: TGTGCCAGCAACGACCCCAGGATAGCGGGAGCTTCCTACGAGCAGTACTTC; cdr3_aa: CASNDPRIAGASYEQYF
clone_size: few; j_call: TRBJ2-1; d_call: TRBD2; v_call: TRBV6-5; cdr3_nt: TGTGCCAGCAGTTCCGAACTAGCGTCCGTCGGGTACAATGAGCAGTTCTTC; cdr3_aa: CASSSELASVGYNEQFF
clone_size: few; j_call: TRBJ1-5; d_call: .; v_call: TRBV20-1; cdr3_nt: TGCAGTGCTAGAGATAGGCCAGGGAATCAGCCCCAGCATTTT; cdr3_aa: CSARDRPGNQPQHF
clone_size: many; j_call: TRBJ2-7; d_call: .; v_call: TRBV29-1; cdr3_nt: TGCAGCGTTGAAGATGATGGGTCCTACGAGCAGTACTTC; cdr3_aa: CSVEDDGSYEQYF
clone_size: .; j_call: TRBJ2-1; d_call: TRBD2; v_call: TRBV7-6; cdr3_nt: TGTGCCAGCACGGGGGGGGGCTGGGACAATGAGCAGTTCTTC; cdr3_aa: CASTGGGWDNEQFF
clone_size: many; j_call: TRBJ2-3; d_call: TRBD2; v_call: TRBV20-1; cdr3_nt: TGCAGTGCTCCAGGACTAGCGGTTGGCACAGATACGCAGTATTTT; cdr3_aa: CSAPGLAVGTDTQYF
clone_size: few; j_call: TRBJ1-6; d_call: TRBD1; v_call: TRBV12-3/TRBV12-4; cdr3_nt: TGTGCCAGCAGCCTGGGACAGTTCAATTCACCCCTCCACTTT; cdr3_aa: CASSLGQFNSPLHF
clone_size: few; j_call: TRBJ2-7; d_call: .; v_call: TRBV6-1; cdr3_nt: TGTGCCAGCAGTCCCCGGGACCGAAACATGGGAGAGCAGTACTTC; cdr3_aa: CASSPRDRNMGEQYF
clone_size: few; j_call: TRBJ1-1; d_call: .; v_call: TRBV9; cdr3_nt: TGTGCCAGCAGCGTAGATGGGGGAGCCACTGAAGCTTTCTTT; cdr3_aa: CASSVDGGATEAFF
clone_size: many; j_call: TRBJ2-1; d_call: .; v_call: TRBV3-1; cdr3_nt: TGTGCCAGCAGCCACTTATCTGCGGAGCAGTTCTTC; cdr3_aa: CASSHLSAEQFF
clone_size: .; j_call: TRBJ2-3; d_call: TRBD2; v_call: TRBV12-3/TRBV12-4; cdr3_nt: TGTGCCAGCAGTTTAGGCCCGGGAGGGTACTATACGCAGTATTTT; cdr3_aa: CASSLGPGGYYTQYF